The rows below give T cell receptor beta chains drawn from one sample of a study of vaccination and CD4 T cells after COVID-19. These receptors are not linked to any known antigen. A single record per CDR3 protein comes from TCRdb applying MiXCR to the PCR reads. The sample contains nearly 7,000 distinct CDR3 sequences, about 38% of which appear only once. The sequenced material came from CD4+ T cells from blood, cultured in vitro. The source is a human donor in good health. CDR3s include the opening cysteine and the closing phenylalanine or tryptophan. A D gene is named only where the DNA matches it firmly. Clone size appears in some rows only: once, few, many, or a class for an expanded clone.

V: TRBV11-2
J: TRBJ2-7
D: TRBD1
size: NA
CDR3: CASSLAPKRRDRSYEQYF
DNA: TGTGCCAGCAGCTTAGCCCCCAAACGCCGGGACAGATCCTACGAGCAGTACTTC

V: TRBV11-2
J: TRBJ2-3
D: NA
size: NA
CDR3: CASSLDRPDTQYF
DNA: TGTGCCAGCAGCTTAGATAGGCCGGATACGCAGTATTTT

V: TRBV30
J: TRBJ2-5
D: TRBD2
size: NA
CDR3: CAWSVKAGGETQYF
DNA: TGTGCCTGGAGTGTTAAAGCGGGAGGAGAGACCCAGTACTTC

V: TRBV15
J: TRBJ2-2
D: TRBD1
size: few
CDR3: CATSRDRDGGELFF
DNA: TGTGCCACCAGCAGGGACAGGGACGGCGGGGAGCTGTTTTTT

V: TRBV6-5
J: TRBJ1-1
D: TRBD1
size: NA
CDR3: CASSLNQGGTEAFF
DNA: TGTGCCAGCAGTTTGAATCAGGGGGGCACTGAAGCTTTCTTT

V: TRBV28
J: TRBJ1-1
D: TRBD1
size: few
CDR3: CASRGRQGLTAEAFF
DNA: TGTGCCAGCAGGGGTCGACAGGGGCTAACGGCTGAAGCTTTCTTT

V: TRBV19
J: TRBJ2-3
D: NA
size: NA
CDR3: CATRSTDTQYF
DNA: TGTGCCACGAGAAGCACAGATACGCAGTATTTT

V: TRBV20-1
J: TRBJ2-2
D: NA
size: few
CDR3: CSARGQGPGELFF
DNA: TGCAGTGCTAGAGGCCAGGGCCCCGGGGAGCTGTTTTTT

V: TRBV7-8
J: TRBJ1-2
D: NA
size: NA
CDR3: CASSLAGGGEGYGYTF
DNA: TGTGCCAGCAGCTTAGCAGGGGGAGGTGAAGGCTATGGCTACACCTTC

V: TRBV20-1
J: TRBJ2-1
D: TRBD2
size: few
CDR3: CSARGLAGGNNEQFF
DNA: TGCAGTGCTAGAGGGCTAGCGGGAGGCAACAATGAGCAGTTCTTC

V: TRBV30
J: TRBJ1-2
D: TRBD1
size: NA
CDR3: CAWSSTGYYGYTF
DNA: TGTGCCTGGAGCTCGACAGGGTACTATGGCTACACCTTC

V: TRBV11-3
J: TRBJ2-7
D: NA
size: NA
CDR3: CASSLVTETVQYF
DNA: TGTGCCAGCAGCTTAGTGACGGAGACGGTGCAGTACTTC

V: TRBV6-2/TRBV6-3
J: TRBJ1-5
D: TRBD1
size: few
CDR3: CASSLTGFGFNQPQHF
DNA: TGTGCCAGCAGCTTGACAGGGTTTGGATTCAATCAGCCCCAGCATTTT

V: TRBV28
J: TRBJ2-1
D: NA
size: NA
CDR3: CASRQGGVSYNEQFF
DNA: TGTGCCAGCAGGCAGGGCGGGGTTTCCTACAATGAGCAGTTCTTC

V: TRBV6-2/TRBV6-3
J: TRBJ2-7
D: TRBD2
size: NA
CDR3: CASSSGRAYEQYF
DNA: TGTGCCAGCAGTTCGGGGAGGGCATACGAGCAGTACTTC

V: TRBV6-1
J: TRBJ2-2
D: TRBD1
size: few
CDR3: CASRGTGPGELFF
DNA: TGTGCCAGCAGGGGGACAGGGCCCGGGGAGCTGTTTTTT